The rows below give T cell receptor beta chains drawn from one sample of a study of CD8 T cells in ankylosing spondylitis. TCRdb reprocessed the 5' RACE reads via MiXCR and lists one record per CDR3 protein. The table lists 150,000 to 200,000 distinct CDR3 sequences, 8.5% to 10% of them singletons. Specimen: blood, either unsorted or a sorted T cell fraction (not recorded which). The receptors were sampled from a female donor with ankylosing spondylitis or in good health (not recorded which). Both conserved end residues are part of each CDR3. The D gene is left open where the match is weak. For some rows the clone size is stated as once, few or many, or as a class when expanded; others skip it.

j_call d_call clone_size v_call cdr3_nt cdr3_aa
TRBJ1-3 - few TRBV7-3 TGTGCCAGCAGCCAACTCCCGGGGCTAACAAATGGAAACACCATATATTTT CASSQLPGLTNGNTIYF
TRBJ2-5 TRBD2 - TRBV15 TGTGCCACGGGATGGTTGGGACTAGCGGGAGGATTTGAAGGAGAGACCCAGTACTTC CATGWLGLAGGFEGETQYF
TRBJ2-1 - - TRBV3-1 TGTGCCAGCAGCCATGCCCCGGGGTATGAGCAGTTCTTC CASSHAPGYEQFF
TRBJ2-3 TRBD2 few TRBV6-1 TGTGCCAGCAGTGAAGGGGGGGGAGATACGCAGTATTTT CASSEGGGDTQYF
TRBJ1-1 - many TRBV12-3/TRBV12-4 TGTGCCAGCAGTTTAGGGTCGCCATGGGAAGCTTTCTTT CASSLGSPWEAFF
TRBJ2-7 - many TRBV6-2/TRBV6-3 TGTGCCAGCCTCGGGACGAACTCCTACGAGCAGTACTTC CASLGTNSYEQYF
TRBJ1-1 TRBD1 few TRBV4-2 TGTGCCAGCAGCCAAGAGGGACAGATAAACACTGAAGCTTTCTTT CASSQEGQINTEAFF
TRBJ2-1 - many TRBV11-2 TGTGCCAGCAGCTTAGTAAGCGGTTACAATGAGCAGTTCTTC CASSLVSGYNEQFF
TRBJ2-1 TRBD2 many TRBV4-3 TGCGCCAGCAGCCAAGATTCTCGACTAGCGGGAGCCTACAATGAGCAGTTCTTC CASSQDSRLAGAYNEQFF
TRBJ2-7 - few TRBV27 TGTGCCAGCAGTTTAACCTCCTCCTACGAGCAGTACTTC CASSLTSSYEQYF
TRBJ2-1 - - TRBV30 TGTGCCTGGAGCTGGGGTGATGAGCAGTTCTTC CAWSWGDEQFF
TRBJ2-3 - few TRBV12-3/TRBV12-4 TGTGCCAGCATTGGAGGGGATACGCAGTATTTT CASIGGDTQYF
TRBJ1-5 - many TRBV20-1 TGCAGTGCCGCGGGGGGGGAGGGCAATCAGCCCCAGCATTTT CSAAGGEGNQPQHF
TRBJ1-1 - medium-sized TRBV5-8 TGTGCCAGCAGCTTCCGGGACTTTGACACTGAAGCTTTCTTT CASSFRDFDTEAFF
TRBJ2-1 TRBD2 many TRBV4-3 TGCGCCAGCTCTGGTAGCGGGAGGGACAATGAGCAGTTCTTC CASSGSGRDNEQFF
TRBJ1-2 - - TRBV5-1 TGCGCCAGCAGCTCGCAGGGTCGAGGCTACACCTTC CASSSQGRGYTF
TRBJ2-4 - - TRBV20-1 TGCAGTGCTAGAGAGGGGGGCCCGGTTCTAGCCAAAAACATTCAGTACTTC CSAREGGPVLAKNIQYF
TRBJ1-1 TRBD1 - TRBV6-5 TGTGCCAGCAGTTACGGCGGCAGGGGGTACACTGAAGCTTTCTTT CASSYGGRGYTEAFF
TRBJ2-1 TRBD2 - TRBV12-3/TRBV12-4 TGTGCCAGCAGCAGACTAGCGGGGGACAATGAGCAGTTCTTC CASSRLAGDNEQFF
TRBJ2-2 - few TRBV3-1 TGTGCCAGCAGCCAATCCCGTAGGGACCGACGGACCGGGGAGCTGTTTTTT CASSQSRRDRRTGELFF
TRBJ1-2 - few TRBV9 TGTGCCAGCAGCCCCCCCGCCCACAAAGACTACACCTTC CASSPPAHKDYTF
TRBJ2-3 TRBD2 - TRBV14 TGTGCCAGCAGCCAAAGGGATATTCGACTAGCGGGAGTCATTGGCACAGATACGCAGTATTTT CASSQRDIRLAGVIGTDTQYF
TRBJ2-7 TRBD2 many TRBV3-1 TGTGCCAGCAGCCAAGCCAGCTGGCGGGAGACCGACTACGAGCAGTACTTC CASSQASWRETDYEQYF
TRBJ2-1 - - TRBV12-5 TGTGCTAGTGGATCGGGACTGGAATACAATGAGCAGTTCTTC CASGSGLEYNEQFF
TRBJ1-3 TRBD1 few TRBV28 TGTGCCAGCAGTGACAGGGCCCCTGGAAACACCATATATTTT CASSDRAPGNTIYF
TRBJ1-1 - - TRBV6-2/TRBV6-3 TGTGCCAGCAGTTATCCAGGAAGAGAATTGGGGAACACTGAAGCTTTCTTT CASSYPGRELGNTEAFF
TRBJ1-1 - few TRBV6-1 TGTGCCAGCAGCATTTCGACGCTCTCGAACACTGAAGCTTTCTTT CASSISTLSNTEAFF
TRBJ2-1 - few TRBV13 TGTGCCAGCAGCACGACTGGGGTCAATGAGCAGTTCTTC CASSTTGVNEQFF
TRBJ2-2 - - TRBV30 TGTGCCTGGAGTGGTTTCGCGGGGATCGCCGGGGAGCTGTTTTTT CAWSGFAGIAGELFF
TRBJ2-5 - - TRBV5-6 TGTGCCAGCAGCTTCGGACGCCAAGAGACCCAGTACTTC CASSFGRQETQYF
TRBJ2-2 - - TRBV7-3 TGTGCCAGCAGTCCGGGACCTAACACGGGGGAGCTGTTTTTT CASSPGPNTGELFF